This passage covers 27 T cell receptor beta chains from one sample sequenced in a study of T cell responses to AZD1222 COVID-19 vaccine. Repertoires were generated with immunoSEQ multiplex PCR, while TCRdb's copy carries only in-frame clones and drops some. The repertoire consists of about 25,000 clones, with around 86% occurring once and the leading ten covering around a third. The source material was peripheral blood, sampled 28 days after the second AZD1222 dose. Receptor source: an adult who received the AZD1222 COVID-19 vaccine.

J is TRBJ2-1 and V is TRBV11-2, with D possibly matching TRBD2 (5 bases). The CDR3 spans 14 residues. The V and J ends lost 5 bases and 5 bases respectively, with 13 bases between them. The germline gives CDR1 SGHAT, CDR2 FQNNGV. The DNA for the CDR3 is TGTGCCAGCAGCCCCGGGAATCGCAACAATGAGCAGTTCTTC. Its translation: CASSPGNRNNEQFF.

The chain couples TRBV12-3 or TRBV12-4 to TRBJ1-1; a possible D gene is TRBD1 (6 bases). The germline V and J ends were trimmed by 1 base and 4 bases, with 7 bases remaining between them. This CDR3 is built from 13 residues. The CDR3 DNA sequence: TGTGCCAGCAGTTTAGGAGGGGGCACTGAAGCTTTCTTT. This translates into CASSLGGGTEAFF.

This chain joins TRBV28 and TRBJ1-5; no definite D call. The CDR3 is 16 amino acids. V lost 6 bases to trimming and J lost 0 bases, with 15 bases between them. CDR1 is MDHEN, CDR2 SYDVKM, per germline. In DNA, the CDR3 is TGTGCCAGCAGGCACGTGGCAGGTTATAGCAATCAGCCCCAGCATTTT. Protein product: CASRHVAGYSNQPQHF.

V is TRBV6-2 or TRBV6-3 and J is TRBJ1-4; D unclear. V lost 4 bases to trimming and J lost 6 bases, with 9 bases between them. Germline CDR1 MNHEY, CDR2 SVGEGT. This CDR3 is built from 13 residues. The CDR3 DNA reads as TGTGCCAGCAGTTCGGGTATCGATGAAAAACTGTTTTTT. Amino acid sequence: CASSSGIDEKLFF.

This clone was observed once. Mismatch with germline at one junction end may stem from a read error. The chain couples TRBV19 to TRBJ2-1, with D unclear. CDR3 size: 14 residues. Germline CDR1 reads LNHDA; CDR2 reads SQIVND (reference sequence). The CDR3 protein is CASSIELVYSEQFF. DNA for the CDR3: TGTGCCAGTAGTATAGAGCTGGTATACAGTGAGCAGTTCTTC.

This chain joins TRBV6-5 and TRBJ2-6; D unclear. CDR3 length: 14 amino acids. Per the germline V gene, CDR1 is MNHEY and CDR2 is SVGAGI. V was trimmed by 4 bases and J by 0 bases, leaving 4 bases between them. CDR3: CASSLDSGANVLTF. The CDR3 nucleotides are TGTGCCAGCAGTTTGGACTCTGGGGCCAACGTCCTGACTTTC.

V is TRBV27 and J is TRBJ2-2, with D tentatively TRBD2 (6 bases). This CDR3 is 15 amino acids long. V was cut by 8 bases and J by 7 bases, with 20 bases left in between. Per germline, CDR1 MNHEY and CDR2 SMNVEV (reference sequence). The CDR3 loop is CASSVAVTGGGELFF. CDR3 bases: TGTGCCAGCTCCGTAGCGGTAACAGGAGGCGGGGAGCTGTTTTTT.

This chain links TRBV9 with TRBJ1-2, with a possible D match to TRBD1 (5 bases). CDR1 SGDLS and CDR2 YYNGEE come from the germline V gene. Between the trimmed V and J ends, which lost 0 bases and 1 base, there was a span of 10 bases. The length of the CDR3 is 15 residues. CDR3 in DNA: TGTGCCAGCAGCGTAGACCGTCAGGGTAACTATGGCTACACCTTC. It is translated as CASSVDRQGNYGYTF.

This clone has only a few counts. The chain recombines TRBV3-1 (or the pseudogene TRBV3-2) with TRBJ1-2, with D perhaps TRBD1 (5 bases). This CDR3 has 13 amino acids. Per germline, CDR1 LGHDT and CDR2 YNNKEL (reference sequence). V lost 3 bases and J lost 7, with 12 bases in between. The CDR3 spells CASSHSQGSGYTF. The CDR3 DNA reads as TGTGCCAGCAGCCATTCCCAGGGAAGTGGCTACACCTTC.

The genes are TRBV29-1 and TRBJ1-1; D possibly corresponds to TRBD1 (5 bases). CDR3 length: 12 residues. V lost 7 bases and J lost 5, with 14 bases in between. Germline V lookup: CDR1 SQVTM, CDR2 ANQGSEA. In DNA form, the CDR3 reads TGCAGCGCCCACGGGACCGAAACTGAAGCTTTCTTT. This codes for CSAHGTETEAFF.

CDR3 in DNA: TGCAGCGTTGAACGTTTGTACACTGAAGCTTTCTTT. Its protein is CSVERLYTEAFF. The chain has TRBV29-1 and TRBJ1-1; D is unresolved. Trimming removed 2 bases at V and 3 bases at J, with 7 bases between. Germline loops: CDR1 SQVTM, CDR2 ANQGSEA. This CDR3 is 12 amino acids long.

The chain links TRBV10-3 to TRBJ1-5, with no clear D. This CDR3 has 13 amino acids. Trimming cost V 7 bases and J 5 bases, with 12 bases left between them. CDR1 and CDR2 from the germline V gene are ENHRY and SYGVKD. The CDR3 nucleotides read TGTGCCATCACGGGTAGTGAAGATCAGCCCCAGCATTTT. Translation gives CAITGSEDQPQHF.

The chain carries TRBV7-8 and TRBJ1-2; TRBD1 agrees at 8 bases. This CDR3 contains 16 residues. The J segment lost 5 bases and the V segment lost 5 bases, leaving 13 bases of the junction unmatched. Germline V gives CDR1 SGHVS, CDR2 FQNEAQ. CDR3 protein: CASSMGQASGGYGYTF. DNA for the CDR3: TGTGCCAGCAGCATGGGACAGGCAAGCGGAGGGTATGGCTACACCTTC.

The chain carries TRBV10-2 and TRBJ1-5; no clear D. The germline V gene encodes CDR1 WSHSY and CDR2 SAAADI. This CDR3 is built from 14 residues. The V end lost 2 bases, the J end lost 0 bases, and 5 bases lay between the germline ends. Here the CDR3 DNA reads TGCGCCAGCAGTGAGGGAAATAGCAATCAGCCCCAGCATTTT. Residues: CASSEGNSNQPQHF.

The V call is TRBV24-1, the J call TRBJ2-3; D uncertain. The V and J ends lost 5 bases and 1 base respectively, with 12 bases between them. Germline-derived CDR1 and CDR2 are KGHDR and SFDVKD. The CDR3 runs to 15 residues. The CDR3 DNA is TGTGCCACCAGTGCGAAACATACGGGCACAGATACGCAGTATTTT. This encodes CATSAKHTGTDTQYF.

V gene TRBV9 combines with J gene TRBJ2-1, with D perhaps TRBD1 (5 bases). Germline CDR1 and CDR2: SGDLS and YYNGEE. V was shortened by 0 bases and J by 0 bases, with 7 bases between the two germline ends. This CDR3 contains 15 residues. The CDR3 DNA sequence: TGTGCCAGCAGCGTAGTAGGGGACTCCTACAATGAGCAGTTCTTC. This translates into CASSVVGDSYNEQFF.

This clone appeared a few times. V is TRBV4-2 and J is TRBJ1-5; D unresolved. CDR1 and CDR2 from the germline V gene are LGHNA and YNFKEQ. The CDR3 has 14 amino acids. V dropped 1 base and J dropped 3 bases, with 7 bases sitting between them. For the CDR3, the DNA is TGTGCCAGCAGCCAAGGGGGTACCAATCAGCCCCAGCATTTT. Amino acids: CASSQGGTNQPQHF.

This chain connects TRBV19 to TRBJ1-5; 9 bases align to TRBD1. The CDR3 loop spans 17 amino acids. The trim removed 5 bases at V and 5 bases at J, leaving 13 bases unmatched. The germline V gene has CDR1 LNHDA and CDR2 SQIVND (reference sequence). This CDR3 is CASSSSGTGIVDQPQHF. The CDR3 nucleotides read TGTGCCAGTAGTTCCTCCGGGACAGGGATAGTCGATCAGCCCCAGCATTTT.

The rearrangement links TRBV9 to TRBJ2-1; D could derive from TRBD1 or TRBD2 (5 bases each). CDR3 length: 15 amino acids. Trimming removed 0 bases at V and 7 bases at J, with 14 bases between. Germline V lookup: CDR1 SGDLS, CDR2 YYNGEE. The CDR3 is CASSVVGWGWNEQFF. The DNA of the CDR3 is TGTGCCAGCAGCGTAGTGGGATGGGGGTGGAATGAGCAGTTCTTC. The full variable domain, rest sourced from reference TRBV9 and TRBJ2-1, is DSGVTQTPKHLITATGQRVTLRCSPRSGDLSVYWYQQSLDQGLQFLIQYYNGEERAKGNILERFSAQQFPDLHSELNLSSLELGDSALYFCASSVVGWGWNEQFFGPGTRLTVL.

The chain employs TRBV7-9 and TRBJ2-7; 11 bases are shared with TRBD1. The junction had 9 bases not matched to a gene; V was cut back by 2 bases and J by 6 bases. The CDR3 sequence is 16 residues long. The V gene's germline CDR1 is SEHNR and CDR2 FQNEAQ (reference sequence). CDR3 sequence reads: CASSLLPGQGVSEQYF. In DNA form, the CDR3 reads TGTGCCAGCAGCTTACTACCGGGACAGGGGGTAAGCGAGCAGTACTTC.

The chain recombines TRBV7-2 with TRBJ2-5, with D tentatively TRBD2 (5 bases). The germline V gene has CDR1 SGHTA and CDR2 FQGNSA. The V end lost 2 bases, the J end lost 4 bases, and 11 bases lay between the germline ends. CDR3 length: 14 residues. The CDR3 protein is CASSLSPAGETQYF. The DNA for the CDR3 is TGTGCCAGCAGCTTATCTCCTGCGGGAGAGACCCAGTACTTC.

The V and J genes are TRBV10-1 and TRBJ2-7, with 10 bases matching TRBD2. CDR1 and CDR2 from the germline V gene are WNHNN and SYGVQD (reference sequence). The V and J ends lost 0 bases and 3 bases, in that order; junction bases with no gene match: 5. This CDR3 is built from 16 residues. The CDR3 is CASSESLAGRFYEQYF. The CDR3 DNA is TGCGCCAGCAGTGAGTCACTAGCGGGAAGATTCTACGAGCAGTACTTC.

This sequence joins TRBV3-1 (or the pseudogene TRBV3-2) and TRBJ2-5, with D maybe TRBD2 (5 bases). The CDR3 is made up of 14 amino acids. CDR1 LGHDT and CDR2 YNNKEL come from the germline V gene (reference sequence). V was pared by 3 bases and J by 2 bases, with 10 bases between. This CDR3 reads CASSHRSAQETQYF. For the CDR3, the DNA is TGTGCCAGCAGCCATCGTAGCGCACAAGAGACCCAGTACTTC.

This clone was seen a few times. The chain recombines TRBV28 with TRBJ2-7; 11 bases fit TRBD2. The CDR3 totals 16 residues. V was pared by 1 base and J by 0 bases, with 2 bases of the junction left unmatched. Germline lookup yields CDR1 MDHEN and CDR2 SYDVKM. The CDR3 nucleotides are TGTGCCAGCAGTTTATCCGGGACTAGCGGCTCCTACGAGCAGTACTTC. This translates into CASSLSGTSGSYEQYF.

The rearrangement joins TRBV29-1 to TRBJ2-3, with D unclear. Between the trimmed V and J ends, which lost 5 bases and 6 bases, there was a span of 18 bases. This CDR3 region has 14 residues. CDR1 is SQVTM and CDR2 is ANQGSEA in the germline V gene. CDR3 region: CSVRRSDLGDTQYF. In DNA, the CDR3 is TGCAGCGTTCGGCGGTCCGACCTTGGGGATACGCAGTATTTT.

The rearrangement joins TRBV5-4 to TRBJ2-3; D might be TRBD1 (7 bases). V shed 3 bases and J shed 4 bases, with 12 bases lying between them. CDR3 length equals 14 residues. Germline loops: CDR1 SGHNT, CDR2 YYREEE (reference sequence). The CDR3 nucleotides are TGTGCCAGCAGCTCCCCAGGGGGGCCAGATACGCAGTATTTT. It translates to CASSSPGGPDTQYF.

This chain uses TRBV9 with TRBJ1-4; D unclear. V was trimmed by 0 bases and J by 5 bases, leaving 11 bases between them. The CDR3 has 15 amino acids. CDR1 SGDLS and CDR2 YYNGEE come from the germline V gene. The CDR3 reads CASSVAGTANEKLFF. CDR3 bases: TGTGCCAGCAGCGTAGCGGGCACAGCGAATGAAAAACTGTTTTTT.